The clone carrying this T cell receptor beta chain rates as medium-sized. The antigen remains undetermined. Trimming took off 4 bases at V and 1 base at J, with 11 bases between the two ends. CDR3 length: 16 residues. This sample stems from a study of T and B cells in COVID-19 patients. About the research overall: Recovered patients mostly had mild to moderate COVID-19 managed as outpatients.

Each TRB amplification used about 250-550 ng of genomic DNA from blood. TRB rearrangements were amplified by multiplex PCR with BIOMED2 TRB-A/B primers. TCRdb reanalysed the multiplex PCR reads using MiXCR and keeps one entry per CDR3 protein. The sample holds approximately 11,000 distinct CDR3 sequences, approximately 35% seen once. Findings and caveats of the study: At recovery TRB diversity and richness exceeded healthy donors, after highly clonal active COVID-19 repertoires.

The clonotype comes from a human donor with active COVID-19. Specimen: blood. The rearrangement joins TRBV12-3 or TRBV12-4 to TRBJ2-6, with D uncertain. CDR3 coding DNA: TGTGCCAGCAGTTCTTCCCCCCCGTCTGGGGCCAACGTCCTGACTTTC. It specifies CASSSSPPSGANVLTF.